This passage covers 5 T cell receptor beta chains from one sample sequenced in a study of T-cell reconstitution after alpha-beta-depleted transplantation in children. This sample's TCRbeta library carried unique molecular identifier barcodes. Each CDR3 protein is one row after TCRdb ran MiXCR on the PCR reads. Altogether about 980,000 distinct CDR3 sequences are present, 25% to 35% being singletons, with the ten largest covering approximately 30%. This specimen was PBMCs, mostly from graft donor cells, taken 360 days after TCRalphabeta/CD19-depleted stem cell transplant. The source is a boy under two years old who had a stem cell transplant for SCID, so the T cells may come from the graft donor.

CDR3 DNA: TGTGCCAGCAGTGTAGGGCGGGGGACCACTTACAATGAGCAGTTCTTC. This gives the protein CASSVGRGTTYNEQFF. J is TRBJ2-1 and V is TRBV6-1, with TRBD2 identical over 7 bases. The CDR3 loop spans 16 amino acids. Germline assignment: CDR1 MNHNS and CDR2 SASEGT. The ends lost 4 bases at V and 4 bases at J; junction bases unmatched: 10.

This sequence joins TRBV5-1 and TRBJ1-2, with D possibly matching TRBD1 (5 bases). Germline CDR1 is SGHRS and CDR2 is YFSETQ. Trimming cost V 0 bases and J 3 bases, with 9 bases left between them. This CDR3 has 14 amino acids. The CDR3 DNA is TGCGCCAGCAGCTTGGTGACAGCTGACTATGGCTACACCTTC. It specifies CASSLVTADYGYTF. The full variable domain, its missing parts supplied by reference TRBV5-1 and TRBJ1-2, is KAGVTQTPRYLIKTRGQQVTLSCSPISGHRSVSWYQQTPGQGLQFLFEYFSETQRNKGNFPGRFSGRQFSNSRSEMNVSTLELGDSALYLCASSLVTADYGYTFGSGTRLTVV.

The chain couples TRBV7-9 to TRBJ2-1; TRBD2 matches 8 bases. V lost 5 bases and J lost 8; bases outside the gene matches: 14. Looked up from germline, CDR1 is SEHNR and CDR2 is FQNEAQ (reference sequence). The length of the CDR3 is 16 residues. Here the CDR3 reads CASSPLLSGGGYEQFF. CDR3 sequence (DNA): TGTGCCAGCAGCCCCCTGCTCTCCGGGGGGGGATATGAGCAGTTCTTC.

The V and J genes are TRBV12-3 or TRBV12-4 and TRBJ2-6; no definite D call. V lost 1 base and J 9 bases, leaving 7 bases between the germline ends. The CDR3 runs 13 residues. In nucleotides, the CDR3 is TGTGCCAGCAGTTTAGGTACGGTCAACGTCCTGACTTTC. Translation gives CASSLGTVNVLTF.

The rearrangement links TRBV5-1 to TRBJ1-4; no definite D call. V was shortened by 0 bases and J by 5 bases, with 11 bases between the two germline ends. There are 15 residues in the CDR3. Germline CDR1 and CDR2: SGHRS and YFSETQ. CDR3 sequence: CASSLVGNENEKLFF. As DNA, the CDR3 is TGCGCCAGCAGCTTGGTTGGGAACGAGAATGAAAAACTGTTTTTT.